The T cell receptor beta chain under discussion was sequenced for a study of blood T cell repertoires in COVID-19. Whole-study context: Samples of COVID-19 (acute and convalescent) were obtained from the United States, Italy and Spain. Sources were T cells, B-cell-depleted T cells, or PBMCs; the material itself was cDNA or gDNA.

Patients in Seattle were enrolled during active infection, then followed longitudinally. The CDR3 has 12 amino acids. Germline trimming cut 3 bases from V and 8 bases from J; bases unmatched to any gene: 4. Germline CDR1 and CDR2: SQVTM and ANQGSEA. Generated by immunoSEQ multiplex PCR, the TCRdb table keeps only in-frame clones and is missing some. The sample includes 270,000 or so clones, approximately 84% of them seen just once. The rearrangement uses TRBV29-1 and TRBJ1-2, with 9 bases lining up with TRBD1. This TCR derives from a human donor with COVID-19, enrolled during active disease. The donor label of this sample is uncertain. Sequenced sample: peripheral blood. The CDR3 sequence: CSVDLQGAGYTF. In DNA form, the CDR3 reads TGCAGCGTTGATCTACAGGGGGCCGGCTACACCTTC.